The 11 T cell receptor beta chains in this list originate from one sample, sequenced in a study of T cells in Graves' hyperthyroidism and ophthalmopathy. Using RNA transcripts as the source, TCR beta CDR3 regions were amplified. When the TCR CDR3 underwent first-round RT-PCR, the HTBI primer set was used. TCRdb itself ran the multiplex PCR reads through MiXCR, one entry per CDR3 protein. The sample has under 600,000 distinct CDR3 sequences; about 16% are singletons. The sequenced sample was blood. The receptors originated from a woman between 40 and 50 years old with Graves' ophthalmopathy.

The chain uses TRBV20-1 and TRBJ2-7, with a possible D match to TRBD1 (6 bases). The CDR3 has 14 residues. Trimming took off 2 bases at V and 0 bases at J, with 11 bases between the two ends. CDR1 is DFQATT, CDR2 SNEGSKA, per germline (reference sequence). The CDR3 DNA is TGCAGTGCTAGACAGGGGTCGATCTCCTACGAGCAGTACTTC. Translated, it gives CSARQGSISYEQYF.

The rearrangement joins TRBV20-1 to TRBJ2-6; D is possibly TRBD1 (6 bases). Germline V gene data show CDR1 as DFQATT and CDR2 as SNEGSKA (reference sequence). V was clipped by 0 bases and J by 4 bases, with 19 bases between them. The CDR3 consists of 18 residues. CDR3 nucleotides: TGCAGTGCTAGAGATAGGGGCAGGGGATATTCCGGGGCCAACGTCCTGACTTTC. It specifies CSARDRGRGYSGANVLTF.

This clonotype was detected a few times. The chain carries TRBV19 and TRBJ2-1; possible D gene TRBD2, 5 bases. There are 10 residues in the CDR3. The V gene lost 10 bases and the J gene lost 9 bases, with 10 bases spanning the gap. Germline V gene data show CDR1 as LNHDA and CDR2 as SQIVND (reference sequence). CDR3 bases: TGTGCCACGAAGGCGGGTGAGCAGTTCTTC. Its translation: CATKAGEQFF.

The chain links TRBV10-3 to TRBJ2-3, with 11 positions matching TRBD2. Germline V lookup: CDR1 ENHRY, CDR2 SYGVKD. The CDR3 is 19 amino acids. Trimming at V came to 2 bases and at J to 4 bases, leaving 14 bases not matched to a gene. The CDR3 loop is CAISEEELAGGPRADTQYF. For the CDR3, the DNA is TGTGCCATCAGTGAGGAAGAATTAGCGGGAGGGCCGAGGGCAGATACGCAGTATTTT.

The CDR3 reads CASGSTGSNTGELFF. CDR3 DNA sequence: TGTGCCAGCGGGTCGACAGGGAGTAACACCGGGGAGCTGTTTTTT. The rearrangement uses TRBV11-2 and TRBJ2-2; 7 bases match TRBD1. The V and J ends lost 8 bases and 2 bases, in that order; junction bases with no gene match: 8. The CDR3 loop spans 15 amino acids. Germline V gene lookup returns CDR1 SGHAT and CDR2 FQNNGV.

The gene calls are TRBV5-1 and TRBJ2-1; TRBD1 might be the D (6 bases). V gave up 4 bases and J gave up 10 bases, with 12 bases separating them. This CDR3 has 12 amino acids. The germline V gene encodes CDR1 SGHRS and CDR2 YFSETQ. CDR3 coding DNA: TGCGCCAGCAGCGGACAGCGGACCGAGCAGTTCTTC. This translates into CASSGQRTEQFF.

V usage is TRBV4-1 and J usage is TRBJ2-7; TRBD1 might be the D (5 bases). Germline V lookup: CDR1 MGHRA, CDR2 YSYEKL. The CDR3 has 16 amino acids. V lost 0 bases, J lost 3 bases, and 15 bases lay in between. CDR3 loop: CASSQDKTAVGYEQYF. DNA of the CDR3: TGCGCCAGCAGCCAAGATAAGACAGCCGTGGGCTACGAGCAGTACTTC.

V and J are TRBV30 and TRBJ2-3; 9 nucleotides match TRBD1. V shed 5 bases, J shed 4 bases, and the junction held 1 base outside the gene matches. Per germline, CDR1 GTSNPN and CDR2 SVGIG (reference sequence). The CDR3 has 12 residues. The chain's CDR3 is CAWDRGADTQYF. CDR3 DNA sequence: TGTGCCTGGGACAGGGGGGCAGATACGCAGTATTTT.

This clonotype was detected a few times. V is TRBV20-1 and J is TRBJ1-2; D is undetermined. The CDR3 runs to 11 residues. The germline gives CDR1 DFQATT, CDR2 SNEGSKA (reference sequence). Trimming took 1 base from V and 7 from J, leaving 7 bases between them. The CDR3 sequence is CSARATVGYTF. Written as DNA, the CDR3 is TGCAGTGCTAGAGCTACAGTTGGCTACACCTTC.

This clonotype was picked up many times. The rearrangement links TRBV5-8 to TRBJ2-7; maybe TRBD1 (6 bases). The V end lost 4 bases, the J end lost 3 bases, and 11 bases lay between the germline ends. This CDR3 region has 13 residues. Looked up from germline, CDR1 is SGHTS and CDR2 is YDEGEE. In DNA form, the CDR3 reads TGTGCCAGCAGCACCGGACAGCACTACGAGCAGTACTTC. Translated: CASSTGQHYEQYF.

The genes are TRBV12-3 or TRBV12-4 and TRBJ1-3, with D uncertain. This CDR3 comprises 17 residues. V was cut by 5 bases and J by 3 bases, with 20 bases left in between. The CDR3 protein is CASSQRHEGRGGNTIYF. CDR3 DNA sequence: TGTGCCAGCAGTCAACGACATGAGGGCCGAGGTGGAAACACCATATATTTT.